The rows below give T cell receptor beta chains drawn from one sample of a study of blood T cell repertoires in COVID-19. Sequencing used immunoSEQ multiplex PCR; TCRdb keeps in-frame clones, though not all of them. Counted here are about 250,000 clones, 70% to 90% occurring once; the ten biggest clones make up over 1.2%. The sample comprised peripheral blood. Source of these receptors: an elderly man with acute or convalescent COVID-19. The CDR3 runs from the conserved cysteine through the conserved F or W. Part of the rows lack a size; the others show once, few, many or a class for expanded clones.

CASISSGGYYEQYF	TRBV2	14	-	TRBJ2-7
CASSYSRSSGANVLTF	TRBV6-5	16	-	TRBJ2-6
CASSLSALSLEAEAFF	TRBV3-1/TRBV3-2	16	-	TRBJ1-1
CASSRGREKRDEQYF	TRBV3-1/TRBV3-2	15	once	TRBJ2-7
CASSSDRVSYNSPLHF	TRBV11-2	16	-	TRBJ1-6
CASSTTAGTGGDSPLHF	TRBV7-8	17	-	TRBJ1-6
CAIRPSGREGEQYF	TRBV10-3	14	-	TRBJ2-7
CASSLGPSGQSSYEQYF	TRBV7-2	17	-	TRBJ2-7
CASGDRVVGYTF	TRBV5-1	12	-	TRBJ1-2
CASSLAGGLTPYEQYF	TRBV27	16	few	TRBJ2-7
CASSATGTGGYEGSTQYF	TRBV5-5	18	-	TRBJ2-3
CASFRAGAEYGYTF	TRBV6-8	14	-	TRBJ1-2
CASSLERDSYEQYF	TRBV27	14	-	TRBJ2-7
CASSWVRGRSTDTQYF	TRBV6-2/TRBV6-3	16	few	TRBJ2-3
CASSLGLGHNTDTQYF	TRBV7-3	16	-	TRBJ2-3
CASSEIAGGPQFF	TRBV10-2	13	few	TRBJ2-1
CASSVLAGEYEQFF	TRBV6-4	14	-	TRBJ2-1
CASSLAADQPQHF	TRBV12-3/TRBV12-4	13	-	TRBJ1-5
CASSLREGQNEQFF	TRBV5-4	14	-	TRBJ2-1
CASSFIQGADDTQYF	TRBV7-3	15	once	TRBJ2-3
CASSLSDRARGYTF	TRBV7-9	14	once	TRBJ1-2
CASSVSTEYYGYTF	TRBV2	14	-	TRBJ1-2
CASSLNRGGGVYGYTF	TRBV7-2	16	-	TRBJ1-2
CASSKARVDEKLFF	TRBV21-1	14	-	TRBJ1-4
CASSFREQYF	TRBV28	10	-	TRBJ2-7
CASSPSTAGYEKLFF	TRBV27	15	once	TRBJ1-4
CASSQTGIRNTIYF	TRBV5-6	14	-	TRBJ1-3
CASSFRGHTKEKLFF	TRBV2	15	-	TRBJ1-4
CASSLQGRGNEQYF	TRBV6-2/TRBV6-3	14	-	TRBJ2-7
CASSPRQGAWETQYF	TRBV7-3	15	once	TRBJ2-5
CASSLAFRTTDYGYTF	TRBV5-1	16	-	TRBJ1-2
CASNRTSGMGDTQYF	TRBV21-1	15	-	TRBJ2-3
CASSLQGFDTIYF	TRBV6-5	13	-	TRBJ1-3
CASSRRLAAGGYEQYF	TRBV7-7	16	-	TRBJ2-7
CASSSRTTPNEKLFF	TRBV7-6	15	-	TRBJ1-4
CAPRRGLGTEAFF	TRBV10-3	13	-	TRBJ1-1
CASSYRGAHNSGNTIYF	TRBV6-2/TRBV6-3	17	-	TRBJ1-3
CASSSGGSTGELFF	TRBV28	14	-	TRBJ2-2
CASSLYRWGLAYNEQFF	TRBV18	17	-	TRBJ2-1
CASSVDRVYNEQFF	TRBV9	14	-	TRBJ2-1
CAISENRGDEQYF	TRBV10-3	13	-	TRBJ2-7
CASSSSGGSEKLFF	TRBV7-9	14	few	TRBJ1-4
CATSGHRNTEAFF	TRBV15	13	-	TRBJ1-1
CASSAGGAEAFF	TRBV11-3	12	-	TRBJ1-1
CAISEGQGYGYTF	TRBV10-3	13	-	TRBJ1-2